This is a list of T cell receptor beta chains from one sample in a study of blood T cell repertoires in COVID-19. Some clones are missing from TCRdb's copy, which holds only in-frame ones; the method was immunoSEQ multiplex PCR. The table includes approximately 260,000 clones, roughly 90% detected once. Sequencing input: peripheral blood. The receptors originated from a man aged 55 to 70 who had recovered from COVID-19. CDR3s include the opening cysteine and the closing phenylalanine or tryptophan. Fields, in order: CDR3 DNA, CDR3 protein, clone size, D gene, V gene, J gene. D genes are given only for firm matches. Size tells how often a clone was seen (once, few, many) or the class of an expanded clone, and some rows leave it out.

CDR3nt: TGTGCCAGCAGCTTGGGGTGGGGCGGCTACACCTTC; CDR3aa: CASSLGWGGYTF; abundance: few; d_gene: .; v_gene: TRBV5-4; j_gene: TRBJ1-2
CDR3nt: TGTGCCAGCAGTTTTCGGACAGGGGGGAGAGGCTACACCTTC; CDR3aa: CASSFRTGGRGYTF; abundance: .; d_gene: TRBD1; v_gene: TRBV27; j_gene: TRBJ1-2
CDR3nt: TGCGCCAGCAGGTCGGGAACGATGGCTAACTATGGCTACACCTTC; CDR3aa: CASRSGTMANYGYTF; abundance: .; d_gene: .; v_gene: TRBV5-1; j_gene: TRBJ1-2
CDR3nt: TGTGCCAGTAGTGCCGGGGGGAGAGGGGCGGATCAGCCCCAGCATTTT; CDR3aa: CASSAGGRGADQPQHF; abundance: few; d_gene: .; v_gene: TRBV19; j_gene: TRBJ1-5
CDR3nt: TGTGCCAGCAGCCAATCGCGGCCAGGGGGAGATACGCAGTATTTT; CDR3aa: CASSQSRPGGDTQYF; abundance: .; d_gene: TRBD1; v_gene: TRBV3-1/TRBV3-2; j_gene: TRBJ2-3
CDR3nt: TGTGCCAGCAGCCAAGATGGGTTAAGGTCCGGCGGGGGCTACACCTTC; CDR3aa: CASSQDGLRSGGGYTF; abundance: .; d_gene: .; v_gene: TRBV4-2; j_gene: TRBJ1-2
CDR3nt: TGTGCCAGCAGCCCCACAGGGGCCTATGGCTACACCTTC; CDR3aa: CASSPTGAYGYTF; abundance: .; d_gene: TRBD1; v_gene: TRBV5-5; j_gene: TRBJ1-2
CDR3nt: TGTGCCAGCAGCCCCCTGGATACGCAGTATTTT; CDR3aa: CASSPLDTQYF; abundance: .; d_gene: .; v_gene: TRBV7-8; j_gene: TRBJ2-3
CDR3nt: TGTGCCATCACAGCGGGGTACACTGAAGCTTTCTTT; CDR3aa: CAITAGYTEAFF; abundance: .; d_gene: .; v_gene: TRBV10-3; j_gene: TRBJ1-1
CDR3nt: TGCGCCAGCAGCCAAGAAGGGGGCCTAGCGGGACGGGCTGCGGGAGATACGCAGTATTTT; CDR3aa: CASSQEGGLAGRAAGDTQYF; abundance: .; d_gene: TRBD2; v_gene: TRBV4-1; j_gene: TRBJ2-3
CDR3nt: TGTGCCAGCTCACTCGGAGGGACTAGCGTCTACGAGCAGTACTTC; CDR3aa: CASSLGGTSVYEQYF; abundance: once; d_gene: TRBD2; v_gene: TRBV18; j_gene: TRBJ2-7
CDR3nt: TGCAGCGTTCGGGACAGGTCGGGAGGAGATACGCAGTATTTT; CDR3aa: CSVRDRSGGDTQYF; abundance: .; d_gene: .; v_gene: TRBV29-1; j_gene: TRBJ2-3
CDR3nt: TGTGCCAGCAGTTCGTCCAGGGGAAACACCATATATTTT; CDR3aa: CASSSSRGNTIYF; abundance: .; d_gene: .; v_gene: TRBV6-5; j_gene: TRBJ1-3
CDR3nt: TGTGCCAGCAGTCGAACAGGGGGATTTAGCTACACCTTC; CDR3aa: CASSRTGGFSYTF; abundance: once; d_gene: TRBD1; v_gene: TRBV2; j_gene: TRBJ1-2
CDR3nt: TGTGCCAGCAGTCAGAGCAGGGGCGGCGGGGAGCTGTTTTTT; CDR3aa: CASSQSRGGGELFF; abundance: .; d_gene: .; v_gene: TRBV2; j_gene: TRBJ2-2
CDR3nt: TGTGCCAGCAGTGAAGACAGGTTTACTCAGCCCCAGCATTTT; CDR3aa: CASSEDRFTQPQHF; abundance: few; d_gene: .; v_gene: TRBV6-1; j_gene: TRBJ1-5
CDR3nt: TGTGCCAGCAGCTATACAGGGACCTCGGGAAACACCATATATTTT; CDR3aa: CASSYTGTSGNTIYF; abundance: .; d_gene: .; v_gene: TRBV6-2/TRBV6-3; j_gene: TRBJ1-3
CDR3nt: TGTGCCAGCGCCAGGTATAATTCACCCCTCCACTTT; CDR3aa: CASARYNSPLHF; abundance: .; d_gene: .; v_gene: TRBV3-1/TRBV3-2; j_gene: TRBJ1-6
CDR3nt: TGTGCCAGCAGTAAAGAGGCAGATACGCAGTATTTT; CDR3aa: CASSKEADTQYF; abundance: few; d_gene: .; v_gene: TRBV12-3/TRBV12-4; j_gene: TRBJ2-3
CDR3nt: TGTGCCAGCAGCTTACTCCCGGGACAGGGGAGTAATGGCTACACCTTC; CDR3aa: CASSLLPGQGSNGYTF; abundance: .; d_gene: TRBD1; v_gene: TRBV9; j_gene: TRBJ1-2
CDR3nt: TGTGCCAGTAGTACCAGGACAGGGTTTGGTTCTTACGAGCAGTACTTC; CDR3aa: CASSTRTGFGSYEQYF; abundance: .; d_gene: TRBD1; v_gene: TRBV19; j_gene: TRBJ2-7
CDR3nt: TGTGCCTGGAGTGTTGGAATTAAGTCAGGGGAGCAGTTCTTC; CDR3aa: CAWSVGIKSGEQFF; abundance: .; d_gene: .; v_gene: TRBV30; j_gene: TRBJ2-1
CDR3nt: TGTGCCAGCAGTGAAGTCCGGACAGTCTATGGCTACACCTTC; CDR3aa: CASSEVRTVYGYTF; abundance: .; d_gene: .; v_gene: TRBV2; j_gene: TRBJ1-2
CDR3nt: TGTGCCATCAGTGAGTCTCCCCGTCCGGGCACTGAAGCTTTCTTT; CDR3aa: CAISESPRPGTEAFF; abundance: .; d_gene: .; v_gene: TRBV10-3; j_gene: TRBJ1-1
CDR3nt: TGTGCCAGCAGGAGATCAGGTTCCTCTAATGAGCAGTTCTTC; CDR3aa: CASRRSGSSNEQFF; abundance: .; d_gene: .; v_gene: TRBV11-1; j_gene: TRBJ2-1
CDR3nt: TGCGCCAGCAGCTTGGGCCAGTCAATGAATTCACCCCTCCACTTT; CDR3aa: CASSLGQSMNSPLHF; abundance: .; d_gene: .; v_gene: TRBV5-1; j_gene: TRBJ1-6
CDR3nt: TGTGCCAGCAGTCAATCTACAGGGGAAGGGAGCAATCAGCCCCAGCATTTT; CDR3aa: CASSQSTGEGSNQPQHF; abundance: .; d_gene: TRBD1; v_gene: TRBV6-6; j_gene: TRBJ1-5
CDR3nt: TGCGCCAGCAGCCAAGATCCGAAACAGTCAAGCTCCTACGAGCAGTACTTC; CDR3aa: CASSQDPKQSSSYEQYF; abundance: .; d_gene: .; v_gene: TRBV4-1; j_gene: TRBJ2-7
CDR3nt: TGTGCCATCAGTGAGTCGACACAGGGCGGATCACCCCTCCACTTT; CDR3aa: CAISESTQGGSPLHF; abundance: few; d_gene: .; v_gene: TRBV10-3; j_gene: TRBJ1-6
CDR3nt: TGTGCCAGCAGCCGAACGGGCACCGGGGAGCTGTTTTTT; CDR3aa: CASSRTGTGELFF; abundance: .; d_gene: .; v_gene: TRBV5-4; j_gene: TRBJ2-2
CDR3nt: TGTGCCTGGAGGACAGGGGGCGGATCTGGCTACACCTTC; CDR3aa: CAWRTGGGSGYTF; abundance: .; d_gene: TRBD1; v_gene: TRBV30; j_gene: TRBJ1-2
CDR3nt: TGTGCTAGTGGTTTGCGACAGGGTTCTGAAGCTTTCTTT; CDR3aa: CASGLRQGSEAFF; abundance: .; d_gene: TRBD1; v_gene: TRBV12-5; j_gene: TRBJ1-1
CDR3nt: TGTGCCTGGAGTGGTCCTAGCGGGGGTACCGGGGAGCTGTTTTTT; CDR3aa: CAWSGPSGGTGELFF; abundance: .; d_gene: TRBD2; v_gene: TRBV30; j_gene: TRBJ2-2
CDR3nt: TGTGCCAGCAGCGATAGGGAGGGGTTTGCCCGTGAGCAGTTCTTC; CDR3aa: CASSDREGFAREQFF; abundance: .; d_gene: TRBD2; v_gene: TRBV7-8; j_gene: TRBJ2-1
CDR3nt: TGTGCCAGCATCCAGGGACTGAGGACCGGGGAGCTGTTTTTT; CDR3aa: CASIQGLRTGELFF; abundance: .; d_gene: .; v_gene: TRBV2; j_gene: TRBJ2-2
CDR3nt: TGTGCCAGCAGCTTAAGAGGACTAGCGAGTGATGAGCAGTTCTTC; CDR3aa: CASSLRGLASDEQFF; abundance: .; d_gene: TRBD2; v_gene: TRBV7-2; j_gene: TRBJ2-1
CDR3nt: TGTGCCAGCAGCCAAGCTAGGGGAGGTAACTATGGCTACACCTTC; CDR3aa: CASSQARGGNYGYTF; abundance: .; d_gene: .; v_gene: TRBV14; j_gene: TRBJ1-2
CDR3nt: TGTGCCAGCAGCCTACCCCACGGGAATTCACCCCTCCACTTT; CDR3aa: CASSLPHGNSPLHF; abundance: many; d_gene: .; v_gene: TRBV7-2; j_gene: TRBJ1-6
CDR3nt: TGTGCCAGCAGTTTATCGCGCGGCAGTCTCAGCAAACTGTTTTTT; CDR3aa: CASSLSRGSLSKLFF; abundance: .; d_gene: .; v_gene: TRBV27; j_gene: TRBJ1-4
CDR3nt: TGTGCCGGACAGGAGAGCTCCTACAATGAGCAGTTCTTC; CDR3aa: CAGQESSYNEQFF; abundance: .; d_gene: TRBD1; v_gene: TRBV7-9; j_gene: TRBJ2-1
CDR3nt: TGTGCCAGCTCACGCGAGGACACAGGGTACGATGAAGCTTTCTTT; CDR3aa: CASSREDTGYDEAFF; abundance: .; d_gene: .; v_gene: TRBV18; j_gene: TRBJ1-1
CDR3nt: TGTGCCAGCACCCGGGAGGGGGTTCTGGGAAACATTCAGTACTTC; CDR3aa: CASTREGVLGNIQYF; abundance: .; d_gene: TRBD2; v_gene: TRBV5-6; j_gene: TRBJ2-4
CDR3nt: TGTGCCAGCAGGGGACAGGGGACCAATCAGCCCCAGCATTTT; CDR3aa: CASRGQGTNQPQHF; abundance: .; d_gene: TRBD1; v_gene: TRBV27; j_gene: TRBJ1-5
CDR3nt: TGTGCCAGCAGCTTAGCGGGCCAGGGTAGCACTGAAGCTTTCTTT; CDR3aa: CASSLAGQGSTEAFF; abundance: once; d_gene: .; v_gene: TRBV7-9; j_gene: TRBJ1-1
CDR3nt: TGTGCCAGCAGCTTTGTCAATGGCTACACCTTC; CDR3aa: CASSFVNGYTF; abundance: .; d_gene: .; v_gene: TRBV5-8; j_gene: TRBJ1-2
CDR3nt: TGCGCCAGCAGCAAATCTAGCGGGGATTCCTACAATGAGCAGTTCTTC; CDR3aa: CASSKSSGDSYNEQFF; abundance: .; d_gene: TRBD2; v_gene: TRBV5-1; j_gene: TRBJ2-1
CDR3nt: TGTGCCAGCAGCTTCCTGACTAGCGGACAAGAGACCCAGTACTTC; CDR3aa: CASSFLTSGQETQYF; abundance: .; d_gene: TRBD2; v_gene: TRBV5-4; j_gene: TRBJ2-5
CDR3nt: TGTGCCAGCAACCCAGGGGGCTGGGGTGAGCAGTTCTTC; CDR3aa: CASNPGGWGEQFF; abundance: .; d_gene: TRBD1; v_gene: TRBV12-3/TRBV12-4; j_gene: TRBJ2-1